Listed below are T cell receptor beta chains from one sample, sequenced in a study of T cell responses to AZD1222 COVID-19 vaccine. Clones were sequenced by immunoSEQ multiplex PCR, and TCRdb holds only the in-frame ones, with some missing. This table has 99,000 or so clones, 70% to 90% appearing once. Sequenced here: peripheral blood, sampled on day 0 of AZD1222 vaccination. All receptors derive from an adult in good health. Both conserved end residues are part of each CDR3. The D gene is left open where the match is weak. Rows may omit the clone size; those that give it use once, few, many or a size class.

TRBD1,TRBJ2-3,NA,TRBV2,CASSATGDSTDTQYF,TGTGCCAGCAGCGCGACAGGGGATAGCACAGATACGCAGTATTTT
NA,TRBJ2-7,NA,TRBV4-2,CASSQGQGTYEQYF,TGTGCCAGCAGCCAAGGGCAGGGGACCTACGAGCAGTACTTC
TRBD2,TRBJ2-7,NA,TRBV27,CASRRLAGGHSYEQYF,TGTGCCAGCAGACGACTAGCGGGAGGGCACTCCTACGAGCAGTACTTC
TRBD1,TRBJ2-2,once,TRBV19,CASSPGQGSGELFF,TGTGCCAGTAGTCCGGGACAGGGATCAGGGGAGCTGTTTTTT
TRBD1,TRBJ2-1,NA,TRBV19,CASSQQGAVEQFF,TGTGCCAGTAGCCAACAGGGGGCTGTTGAGCAGTTCTTC
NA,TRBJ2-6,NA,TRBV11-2,CASSLEGGLTSGANVLTF,TGTGCCAGCAGCTTAGAGGGGGGGCTTACCTCTGGGGCCAACGTCCTGACTTTC
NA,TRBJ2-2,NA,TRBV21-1,CASSLPLPGGPSGELFF,TGTGCCAGCAGCCTCCCTCTGCCGGGAGGGCCTTCCGGGGAGCTGTTTTTT
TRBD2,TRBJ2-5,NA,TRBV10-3,CAISEGLASQETQYF,TGTGCCATCAGTGAGGGACTAGCCTCACAAGAGACCCAGTACTTC
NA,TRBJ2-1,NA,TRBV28,CASSSLLSSYNEQFF,TGTGCCAGCAGTTCGCTCTTAAGCTCCTACAATGAGCAGTTCTTC
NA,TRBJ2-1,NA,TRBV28,CASSQDYHPSNEQFF,TGTGCCAGCAGCCAAGACTACCACCCCTCCAATGAGCAGTTCTTC
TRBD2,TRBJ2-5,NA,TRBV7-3,CASSLAGAQETQYF,TGTGCCAGCAGCTTAGCGGGAGCCCAAGAGACCCAGTACTTC
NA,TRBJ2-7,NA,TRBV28,CASSIVAYEQYF,TGTGCCAGCAGCATAGTCGCCTACGAGCAGTACTTC
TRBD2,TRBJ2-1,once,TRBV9,CASNLAGGGYNEQFF,TGTGCCAGCAACCTAGCGGGAGGGGGTTACAATGAGCAGTTCTTC
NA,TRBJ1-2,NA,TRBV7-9,CASSSAAHYGYTF,TGTGCCAGCAGCTCAGCAGCACACTATGGCTACACCTTC
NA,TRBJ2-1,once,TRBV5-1,CASSLVDYYNEQFF,TGCGCCAGCAGCTTGGTGGACTACTACAATGAGCAGTTCTTC
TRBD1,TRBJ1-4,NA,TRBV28,CASSQTGASEKLFF,TGTGCCAGCAGCCAGACAGGGGCGAGTGAAAAACTGTTTTTT